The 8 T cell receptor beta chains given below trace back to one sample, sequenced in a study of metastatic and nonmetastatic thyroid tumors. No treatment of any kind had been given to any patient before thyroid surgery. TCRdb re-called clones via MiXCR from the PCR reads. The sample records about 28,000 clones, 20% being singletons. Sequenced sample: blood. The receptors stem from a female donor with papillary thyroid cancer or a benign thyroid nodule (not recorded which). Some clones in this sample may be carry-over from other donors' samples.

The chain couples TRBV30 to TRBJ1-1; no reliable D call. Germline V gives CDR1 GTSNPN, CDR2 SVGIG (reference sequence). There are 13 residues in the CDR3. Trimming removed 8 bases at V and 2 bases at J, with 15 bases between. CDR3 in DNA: TGTGCCGGAGAGAGGAACAGAAACACTGAAGCTTTCTTT. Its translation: CAGERNRNTEAFF.

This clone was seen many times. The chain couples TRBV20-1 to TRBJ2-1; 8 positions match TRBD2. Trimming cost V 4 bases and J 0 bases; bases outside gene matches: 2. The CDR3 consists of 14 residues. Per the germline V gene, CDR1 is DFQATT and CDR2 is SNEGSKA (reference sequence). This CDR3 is CSANSGSSYNEQFF. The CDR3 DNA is TGCAGTGCTAACAGCGGGAGCTCCTACAATGAGCAGTTCTTC.

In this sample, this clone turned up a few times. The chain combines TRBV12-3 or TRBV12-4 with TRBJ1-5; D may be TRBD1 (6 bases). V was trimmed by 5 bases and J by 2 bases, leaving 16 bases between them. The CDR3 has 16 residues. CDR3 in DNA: TGTGCCAGCAGTCCCTTAGGGGGGCAGGGCAATCAGCCCCAGCATTTT. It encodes CASSPLGGQGNQPQHF.

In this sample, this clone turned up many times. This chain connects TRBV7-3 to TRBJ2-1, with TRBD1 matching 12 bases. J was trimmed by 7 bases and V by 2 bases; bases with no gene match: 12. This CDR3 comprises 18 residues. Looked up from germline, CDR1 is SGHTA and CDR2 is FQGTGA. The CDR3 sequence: CASSLLGTGGAGLNEQFF. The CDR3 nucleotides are TGTGCCAGCAGCTTATTGGGGACAGGGGGCGCCGGCCTTAATGAGCAGTTCTTC.

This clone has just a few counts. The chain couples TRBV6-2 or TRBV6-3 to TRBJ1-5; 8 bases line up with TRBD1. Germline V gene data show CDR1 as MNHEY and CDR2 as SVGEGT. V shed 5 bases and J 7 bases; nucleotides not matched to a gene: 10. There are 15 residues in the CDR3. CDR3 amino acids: CASSLHSGQDQPQHF. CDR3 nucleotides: TGTGCCAGCAGTCTCCATTCGGGACAGGACCAGCCCCAGCATTTT.

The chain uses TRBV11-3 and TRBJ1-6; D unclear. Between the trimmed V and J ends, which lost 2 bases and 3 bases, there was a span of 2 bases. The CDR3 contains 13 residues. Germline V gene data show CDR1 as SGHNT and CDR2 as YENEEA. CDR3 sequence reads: CASSLNYNSPLHF. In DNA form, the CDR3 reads TGTGCCAGCAGCTTAAACTATAATTCACCCCTCCACTTT.

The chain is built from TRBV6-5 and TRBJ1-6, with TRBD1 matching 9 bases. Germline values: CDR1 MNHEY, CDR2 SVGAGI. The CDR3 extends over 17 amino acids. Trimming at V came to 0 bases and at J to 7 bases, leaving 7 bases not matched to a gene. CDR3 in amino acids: CASSYSFYRGLNSPLHF. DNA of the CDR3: TGTGCCAGCAGTTACTCTTTTTACAGGGGGCTAAATTCACCCCTCCACTTT.

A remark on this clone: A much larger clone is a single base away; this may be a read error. The CDR3 spells CAGSQLAARYNEQFF. The CDR3 DNA reads as TGCGCCGGCAGCCAACTAGCGGCTAGGTACAATGAGCAGTTCTTC. This chain connects TRBV4-1 to TRBJ2-1; the match to TRBD2 covers 8 bases. The length of the CDR3 is 15 residues. Germline lookup yields CDR1 MGHRA and CDR2 YSYEKL.